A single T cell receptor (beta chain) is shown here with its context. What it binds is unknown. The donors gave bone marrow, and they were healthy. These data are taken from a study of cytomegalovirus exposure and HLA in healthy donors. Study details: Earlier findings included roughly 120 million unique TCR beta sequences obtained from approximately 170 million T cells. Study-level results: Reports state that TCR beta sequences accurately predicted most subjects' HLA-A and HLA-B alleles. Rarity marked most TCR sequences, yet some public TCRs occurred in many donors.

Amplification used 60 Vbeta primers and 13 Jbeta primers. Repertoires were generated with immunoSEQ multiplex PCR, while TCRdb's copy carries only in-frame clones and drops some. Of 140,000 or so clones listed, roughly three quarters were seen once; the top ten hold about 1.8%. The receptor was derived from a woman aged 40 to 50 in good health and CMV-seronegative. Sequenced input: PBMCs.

CDR3 nucleotides: TGTGCCAGCTCACCGCTACAGAGTAACTATGGCTACACCTTC. As protein: CASSPLQSNYGYTF. The chain couples TRBV18 to TRBJ1-2; unclear D gene. V was clipped by 3 bases and J by 1 base, with 9 bases between them. The CDR3 has 14 residues. From germline, CDR1 is KGHSH and CDR2 LQKENI. The variable domain in full, completed from reference TRBV18 and TRBJ1-2, reads NAGVMQNPRHLVRRRGQEARLRCSPMKGHSHVYWYRQLPEEGLKFMVYLQKENIIDESGMPKERFSAEFPKEGPSILRIQQVVRGDSAAYFCASSPLQSNYGYTFGSGTRLTVV.